This T cell receptor (beta chain) originates from a study of pediatric ulcerative colitis. Study-wide results and caveats: Two rectal CDR3 clonotypes occurred in all ulcerative colitis patients. Blood-rectal clonal overlap within each person was significantly higher in ulcerative colitis patients than controls.

The blood sample was taken during the colonoscopy visit. To note about this clone: Antigen specificity is unknown.

Libraries were prepared by immunoSEQ multiplex PCR; TCRdb keeps only in-frame clonotypes and omits some of them. The sample lists under 45,000 clones, 83% seen once, with roughly 23% in the top ten. The CDR3 is 14 residues long. CDR1 is LNHDA, CDR2 SQIVND, per germline (reference sequence). V lost 8 bases and J 7 bases, leaving 20 bases between the germline ends. Material for sequencing was blood. This sequence was found in a girl aged 5-17 years with moderate ulcerative colitis. The V gene is TRBV19, the J gene TRBJ1-1; the D is unclear. The CDR3 is CASFHEATRSEAFF. For the CDR3, the DNA is TGTGCCAGTTTCCATGAGGCAACTAGGAGTGAAGCTTTCTTT.